Listed below are T cell receptor beta chains from one sample, sequenced in a study of Ad26.COV2.S vaccination and SARS-CoV-2 variants. Method: immunoSEQ multiplex PCR; TCRdb's copy keeps in-frame clones and lacks some. The sample carries roughly 320,000 clones, around 86% recorded once. This specimen was peripheral blood, taken in a trial of Ad26.COV2.S vaccine versus placebo. The receptor source for this set is a person aged 18-60 years who received the Ad26.COV2.S COVID-19 vaccine or a placebo. CDR3s include the opening cysteine and the closing phenylalanine or tryptophan. The D gene is left open where the match is weak. The size field is filled for only some rows; it gives once, few, many or a size class.

J gene: TRBJ2-2; D gene: NA; clone size: NA; V gene: TRBV5-1; CDR3 protein: CASSTGGFGVDTGELFF; CDR3 DNA: TGCGCCAGCAGCACCGGGGGCTTCGGTGTCGACACCGGGGAGCTGTTTTTT
J gene: TRBJ1-1; D gene: NA; clone size: NA; V gene: TRBV3-1/TRBV3-2; CDR3 protein: CASTPVSWTKNTEAFF; CDR3 DNA: TGTGCCAGCACTCCGGTTTCGTGGACAAAGAACACTGAAGCTTTCTTT
J gene: TRBJ1-5; D gene: NA; clone size: once; V gene: TRBV7-2; CDR3 protein: CATGPGPNQPQHF; CDR3 DNA: TGTGCCACGGGCCCCGGCCCCAATCAGCCCCAGCATTTT
J gene: TRBJ2-2; D gene: NA; clone size: NA; V gene: TRBV27; CDR3 protein: CASSPPRTENTGELFF; CDR3 DNA: TGTGCCAGCAGTCCACCTAGGACAGAGAACACCGGGGAGCTGTTTTTT
J gene: TRBJ2-5; D gene: NA; clone size: NA; V gene: TRBV27; CDR3 protein: CASSGLGRVGPQETQYF; CDR3 DNA: TGTGCCAGCAGTGGATTGGGCCGTGTGGGACCCCAAGAGACCCAGTACTTC
J gene: TRBJ2-1; D gene: NA; clone size: NA; V gene: TRBV27; CDR3 protein: CASSFIPQTRISYNEQFF; CDR3 DNA: TGTGCCAGCAGTTTTATCCCGCAGACTAGAATCTCCTACAATGAGCAGTTCTTC
J gene: TRBJ1-1; D gene: NA; clone size: once; V gene: TRBV9; CDR3 protein: CASSVLPRNTEAFF; CDR3 DNA: TGTGCCAGCAGCGTTTTACCGAGGAACACTGAAGCTTTCTTT
J gene: TRBJ2-1; D gene: NA; clone size: NA; V gene: TRBV12-5; CDR3 protein: CASGALGGNEQFF; CDR3 DNA: TGTGCTAGTGGGGCCCTAGGGGGCAATGAGCAGTTCTTC
J gene: TRBJ1-3; D gene: TRBD1; clone size: few; V gene: TRBV7-3; CDR3 protein: CASSLMGVAGGSGNTIYF; CDR3 DNA: TGTGCCAGCAGCTTAATGGGGGTGGCAGGGGGCTCTGGAAACACCATATATTTT
J gene: TRBJ1-2; D gene: NA; clone size: NA; V gene: TRBV12-5; CDR3 protein: CASGPYGYTF; CDR3 DNA: TGTGCTAGTGGTCCCTATGGCTACACCTTC
J gene: TRBJ2-3; D gene: TRBD1; clone size: NA; V gene: TRBV11-3; CDR3 protein: CASSSDRVVQYF; CDR3 DNA: TGTGCCAGCAGCTCCGACAGGGTAGTGCAGTATTTT
J gene: TRBJ1-2; D gene: NA; clone size: NA; V gene: TRBV30; CDR3 protein: CAWSGLGLGYTF; CDR3 DNA: TGTGCCTGGAGTGGGCTAGGTCTTGGCTACACCTTC
J gene: TRBJ2-1; D gene: NA; clone size: NA; V gene: TRBV27; CDR3 protein: CASSTPGTNEQFF; CDR3 DNA: TGTGCCAGCAGCACCCCGGGGACGAATGAGCAGTTCTTC
J gene: TRBJ2-1; D gene: NA; clone size: NA; V gene: TRBV6-5; CDR3 protein: CASSWPYNEQFF; CDR3 DNA: TGTGCCAGCAGTTGGCCTTACAATGAGCAGTTCTTC
J gene: TRBJ1-1; D gene: NA; clone size: NA; V gene: TRBV4-2; CDR3 protein: CASSQEGQGRTEAFF; CDR3 DNA: TGTGCCAGCAGCCAAGAAGGGCAGGGGAGGACTGAAGCTTTCTTT
J gene: TRBJ2-7; D gene: NA; clone size: NA; V gene: TRBV30; CDR3 protein: CAWSEGEFYEQYF; CDR3 DNA: TGTGCCTGGAGTGAGGGGGAATTCTACGAGCAGTACTTC
J gene: TRBJ1-4; D gene: TRBD1; clone size: NA; V gene: TRBV5-6; CDR3 protein: CASSLRQGAWEKLFF; CDR3 DNA: TGTGCCAGCAGCTTGCGACAGGGGGCCTGGGAAAAACTGTTTTTT
J gene: TRBJ2-2; D gene: NA; clone size: NA; V gene: TRBV3-1/TRBV3-2; CDR3 protein: CASSQESDSLSGELFF; CDR3 DNA: TGTGCCAGCAGCCAAGAATCGGACAGTTTATCCGGGGAGCTGTTTTTT
J gene: TRBJ2-7; D gene: TRBD1; clone size: NA; V gene: TRBV2; CDR3 protein: CASFGTGVYEQYF; CDR3 DNA: TGTGCCAGCTTCGGGACAGGGGTCTACGAGCAGTACTTC
J gene: TRBJ1-2; D gene: NA; clone size: once; V gene: TRBV6-1; CDR3 protein: CASSDGTGGRNYGYTF; CDR3 DNA: TGTGCCAGCAGTGATGGTACGGGGGGTCGTAACTATGGCTACACCTTC
J gene: TRBJ2-1; D gene: TRBD1; clone size: NA; V gene: TRBV4-2; CDR3 protein: CASSQVDRDRAYNEQFF; CDR3 DNA: TGTGCCAGCAGCCAGGTTGACCGGGACAGGGCTTACAATGAGCAGTTCTTC
J gene: TRBJ2-3; D gene: NA; clone size: NA; V gene: TRBV7-6; CDR3 protein: CASSLDGGAADTQYF; CDR3 DNA: TGTGCCAGCAGCTTGGACGGGGGCGCCGCAGATACGCAGTATTTT
J gene: TRBJ2-2; D gene: TRBD1; clone size: NA; V gene: TRBV5-1; CDR3 protein: CASRLDRTNTGELFF; CDR3 DNA: TGCGCCAGCAGATTGGACAGGACGAACACCGGGGAGCTGTTTTTT
J gene: TRBJ2-1; D gene: NA; clone size: NA; V gene: TRBV6-5; CDR3 protein: CASSSGPSSYNEQFF; CDR3 DNA: TGTGCCAGCAGTTCAGGGCCCAGCTCCTACAATGAGCAGTTCTTC
J gene: TRBJ2-2; D gene: NA; clone size: NA; V gene: TRBV7-2; CDR3 protein: CASSLVAVNTGELFF; CDR3 DNA: TGTGCCAGCAGCTTAGTGGCGGTGAACACCGGGGAGCTGTTTTTT
J gene: TRBJ1-5; D gene: NA; clone size: NA; V gene: TRBV19; CDR3 protein: CASSTSGHPWHF; CDR3 DNA: TGTGCCAGTAGTACCTCGGGACACCCCTGGCATTTT
J gene: TRBJ1-1; D gene: TRBD1; clone size: NA; V gene: TRBV13; CDR3 protein: CASSTRTGRTEAFF; CDR3 DNA: TGTGCCAGCAGCACCCGGACAGGGAGGACTGAAGCTTTCTTT
J gene: TRBJ1-4; D gene: NA; clone size: NA; V gene: TRBV7-8; CDR3 protein: CASSFTTANEKLFF; CDR3 DNA: TGTGCCAGCAGCTTCACGACAGCTAATGAAAAACTGTTTTTT
J gene: TRBJ1-2; D gene: TRBD1; clone size: NA; V gene: TRBV4-1; CDR3 protein: CASSQGQGEPNYGYTF; CDR3 DNA: TGCGCCAGCAGCCAGGGACAGGGGGAGCCTAACTATGGCTACACCTTC
J gene: TRBJ1-4; D gene: TRBD1; clone size: NA; V gene: TRBV15; CDR3 protein: CATSRGLSSDRMGEKLFF; CDR3 DNA: TGTGCCACCAGCAGAGGGTTGTCGTCGGACAGGATGGGCGAAAAACTGTTTTTT
J gene: TRBJ2-7; D gene: NA; clone size: NA; V gene: TRBV11-2; CDR3 protein: CASSLTGGGGYEQYF; CDR3 DNA: TGTGCCAGCAGCCTCACGGGCGGGGGCGGGTACGAGCAGTACTTC
J gene: TRBJ2-1; D gene: NA; clone size: NA; V gene: TRBV30; CDR3 protein: CAWTRGGGYDEQFF; CDR3 DNA: TGTGCCTGGACTCGAGGCGGAGGCTATGATGAGCAGTTCTTC
J gene: TRBJ1-5; D gene: NA; clone size: NA; V gene: TRBV3-1/TRBV3-2; CDR3 protein: CASSQGRGTISPQHF; CDR3 DNA: TGTGCCAGCAGCCAGGGCAGGGGAACAATCAGCCCCCAGCATTTT
J gene: TRBJ1-2; D gene: NA; clone size: NA; V gene: TRBV5-6; CDR3 protein: CASSLVGRAAGYGYTF; CDR3 DNA: TGTGCCAGCAGCTTGGTGGGCAGAGCCGCTGGGTATGGCTACACCTTC
J gene: TRBJ2-7; D gene: NA; clone size: NA; V gene: TRBV9; CDR3 protein: CASSVGITRYEQYF; CDR3 DNA: TGTGCCAGCAGCGTAGGGATTACCAGATACGAGCAGTACTTC
J gene: TRBJ2-7; D gene: TRBD1; clone size: NA; V gene: TRBV30; CDR3 protein: CACRDRHYEQYF; CDR3 DNA: TGTGCCTGTCGGGACAGGCACTACGAGCAGTACTTC
J gene: TRBJ1-1; D gene: NA; clone size: NA; V gene: TRBV14; CDR3 protein: CASSQEWGSTEAFF; CDR3 DNA: TGTGCCAGCAGCCAAGAATGGGGAAGCACTGAAGCTTTCTTT
J gene: TRBJ2-6; D gene: NA; clone size: NA; V gene: TRBV10-3; CDR3 protein: CATRGWDGANVLTF; CDR3 DNA: TGTGCCACCCGCGGGTGGGATGGGGCCAACGTCCTGACTTTC
J gene: TRBJ1-1; D gene: NA; clone size: few; V gene: TRBV14; CDR3 protein: CASSQETEPNTEAFF; CDR3 DNA: TGTGCCAGCAGCCAAGAGACGGAGCCGAACACTGAAGCTTTCTTT
J gene: TRBJ2-7; D gene: NA; clone size: NA; V gene: TRBV12-5; CDR3 protein: CASGLVLGRGLYEQYF; CDR3 DNA: TGTGCTAGTGGTTTGGTACTGGGACGAGGACTCTACGAGCAGTACTTC
J gene: TRBJ1-1; D gene: TRBD1; clone size: once; V gene: TRBV5-1; CDR3 protein: CASSPTGQGNTEAFF; CDR3 DNA: TGCGCCAGCAGCCCAACAGGACAGGGAAACACTGAAGCTTTCTTT
J gene: TRBJ1-5; D gene: NA; clone size: few; V gene: TRBV7-9; CDR3 protein: CASSGAGLPQHF; CDR3 DNA: TGTGCCAGCAGCGGCGCGGGTTTACCCCAGCATTTT
J gene: TRBJ2-7; D gene: TRBD2; clone size: NA; V gene: TRBV19; CDR3 protein: CASSASGGPYEQYF; CDR3 DNA: TGTGCCAGTAGTGCGTCGGGGGGGCCCTACGAGCAGTACTTC
J gene: TRBJ2-7; D gene: TRBD1; clone size: NA; V gene: TRBV7-6; CDR3 protein: CASSLAGTGGTEQYF; CDR3 DNA: TGTGCCAGCAGCTTAGCCGGGACAGGGGGCACCGAGCAGTACTTC
J gene: TRBJ1-6; D gene: TRBD1; clone size: once; V gene: TRBV11-2; CDR3 protein: CASSVSGGVSYNSPLHF; CDR3 DNA: TGTGCCAGCAGCGTCTCAGGGGGCGTATCCTATAATTCACCCCTCCACTTT
J gene: TRBJ1-6; D gene: NA; clone size: once; V gene: TRBV25-1; CDR3 protein: CASSPAPSSYNSPLHF; CDR3 DNA: TGTGCCAGCAGCCCAGCGCCGAGCTCCTATAATTCACCCCTCCACTTT
J gene: TRBJ1-5; D gene: NA; clone size: NA; V gene: TRBV7-6; CDR3 protein: CASSLLQGSQPQHF; CDR3 DNA: TGTGCCAGCAGCTTGTTACAGGGAAGTCAGCCCCAGCATTTT
J gene: TRBJ2-7; D gene: NA; clone size: NA; V gene: TRBV5-1; CDR3 protein: CASSLDPPGAGEQYF; CDR3 DNA: TGCGCCAGCAGCTTGGACCCGCCAGGTGCTGGGGAGCAGTACTTC
J gene: TRBJ2-7; D gene: NA; clone size: NA; V gene: TRBV29-1; CDR3 protein: CSVYLGLNEQYF; CDR3 DNA: TGCAGCGTCTATCTCGGGTTGAACGAGCAGTACTTC
J gene: TRBJ2-5; D gene: NA; clone size: NA; V gene: TRBV5-1; CDR3 protein: CASSLAGGYLYF; CDR3 DNA: TGCGCCAGCAGCTTGGCCGGGGGCTATCTCTACTTC
J gene: TRBJ1-2; D gene: NA; clone size: NA; V gene: TRBV9; CDR3 protein: CASSVRDRTDGYTF; CDR3 DNA: TGTGCCAGCAGCGTACGAGACAGGACGGATGGCTACACCTTC
J gene: TRBJ1-2; D gene: NA; clone size: few; V gene: TRBV2; CDR3 protein: CASSDRDNYGYTF; CDR3 DNA: TGTGCCAGCAGTGACAGGGATAACTATGGCTACACCTTC
J gene: TRBJ1-6; D gene: NA; clone size: few; V gene: TRBV4-2; CDR3 protein: CASSQWNSPLHF; CDR3 DNA: TGTGCCAGCAGCCAATGGAATTCACCCCTCCACTTT